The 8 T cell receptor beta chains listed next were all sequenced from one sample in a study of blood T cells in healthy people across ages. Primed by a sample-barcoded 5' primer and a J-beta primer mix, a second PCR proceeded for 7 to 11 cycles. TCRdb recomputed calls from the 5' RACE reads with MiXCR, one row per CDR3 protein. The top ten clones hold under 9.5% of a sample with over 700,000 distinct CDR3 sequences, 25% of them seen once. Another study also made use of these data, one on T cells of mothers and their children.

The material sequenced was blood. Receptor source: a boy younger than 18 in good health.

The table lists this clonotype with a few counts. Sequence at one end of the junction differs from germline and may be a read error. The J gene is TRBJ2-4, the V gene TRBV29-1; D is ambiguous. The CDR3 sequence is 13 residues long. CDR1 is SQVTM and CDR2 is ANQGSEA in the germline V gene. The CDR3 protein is CSAEDAEGYPRYF. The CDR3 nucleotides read TGCAGCGCTGAAGATGCTGAAGGTTACCCTAGGTACTTC.

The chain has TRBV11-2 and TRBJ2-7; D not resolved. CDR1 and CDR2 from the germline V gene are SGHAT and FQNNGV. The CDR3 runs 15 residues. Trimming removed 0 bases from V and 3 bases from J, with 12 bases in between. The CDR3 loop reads CASSLEAAANYEQYF. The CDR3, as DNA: TGTGCCAGCAGCTTAGAGGCCGCCGCAAACTACGAGCAGTACTTC.

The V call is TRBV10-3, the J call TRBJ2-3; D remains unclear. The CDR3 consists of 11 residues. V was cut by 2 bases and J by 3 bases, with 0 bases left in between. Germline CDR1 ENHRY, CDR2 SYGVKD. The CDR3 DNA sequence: TGTGCCATCAGTGAGACAGATACGCAGTATTTT. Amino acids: CAISETDTQYF.

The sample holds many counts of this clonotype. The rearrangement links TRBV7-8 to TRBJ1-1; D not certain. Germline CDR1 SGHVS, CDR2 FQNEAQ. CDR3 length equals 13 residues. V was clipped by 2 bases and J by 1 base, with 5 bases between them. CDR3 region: CASSLRENTEAFF. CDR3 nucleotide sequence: TGTGCCAGCAGCTTAAGGGAGAACACTGAAGCTTTCTTT.

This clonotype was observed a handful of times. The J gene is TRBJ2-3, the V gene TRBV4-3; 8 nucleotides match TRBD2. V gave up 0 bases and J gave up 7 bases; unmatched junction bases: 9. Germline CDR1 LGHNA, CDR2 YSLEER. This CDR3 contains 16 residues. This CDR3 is CASSQDLAGGWNTQYF. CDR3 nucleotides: TGCGCCAGCAGCCAAGATCTGGCGGGGGGCTGGAATACGCAGTATTTT.

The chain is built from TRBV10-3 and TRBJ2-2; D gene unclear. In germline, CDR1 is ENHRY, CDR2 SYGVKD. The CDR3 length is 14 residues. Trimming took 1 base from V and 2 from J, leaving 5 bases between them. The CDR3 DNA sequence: TGTGCCATCAGTGAGTTCCAAAACACCGGGGAGCTGTTTTTT. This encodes CAISEFQNTGELFF.

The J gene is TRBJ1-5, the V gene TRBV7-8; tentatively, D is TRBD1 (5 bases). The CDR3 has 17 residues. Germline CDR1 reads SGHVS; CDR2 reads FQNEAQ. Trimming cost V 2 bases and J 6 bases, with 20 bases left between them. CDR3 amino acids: CASSLRFRGVEGQPQHF. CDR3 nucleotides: TGTGCCAGCAGCTTAAGATTTCGGGGGGTTGAGGGTCAGCCCCAGCATTTT.

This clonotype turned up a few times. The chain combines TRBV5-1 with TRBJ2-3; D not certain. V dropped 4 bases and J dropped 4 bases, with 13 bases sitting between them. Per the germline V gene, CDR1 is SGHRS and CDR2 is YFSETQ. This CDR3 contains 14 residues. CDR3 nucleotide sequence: TGCGCCAGCAGCCCCAGGACCCCCCCAGATACGCAGTATTTT. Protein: CASSPRTPPDTQYF.